Following are 28 T cell receptor beta chains from one sample sequenced in a study of T-cell reconstitution after alpha-beta-depleted transplantation in children (dated by TCRdb to the mid-2010s). Library method: PCR. TCRdb records Illumina HiSeq 2500 as the sequencer. TCR libraries were prepared with molecular barcoding, using unique molecular identifiers to normalize TCRbeta repertoire quantification. The raw public reads went through TCRdb reprocessing: fastp at Q25, MiXCR clone calling, in-frame beta chains kept. Each entry is one CDR3 protein sequence, shown with its most common DNA and genes. For this sample the table gives more than 550,000 distinct CDR3 sequences, of which under 12% were detected only once. About 4% of the sample is in the top ten clones. The sequenced sample was PBMCs from the stem cell graft donor, obtained from the stem cell graft. These receptors came from a human donor who donated a stem cell graft to a child with acute myeloid leukemia.

This clonotype was seen many times. V is TRBV7-6 and J is TRBJ2-1; D remains ambiguous. Trimming removed 1 base at V and 3 bases at J, with 7 bases between. Germline-derived CDR1 and CDR2 are SGHVS and FNYEAQ. The CDR3 length is 14 residues. The CDR3 protein is CASSLVGNYNEQFF. As DNA, the CDR3 is TGTGCCAGCAGCTTAGTTGGCAACTACAATGAGCAGTTCTTC.

The chain has TRBV7-9 and TRBJ2-1; 7 bases fit TRBD1. The germline V gene encodes CDR1 SEHNR and CDR2 FQNEAQ (reference sequence). Trimming took 1 base from V and 10 from J; bases not matched to a gene: 7. The CDR3 sequence is 14 residues long. In DNA form, the CDR3 reads TGTGCCAGCAGCTTAGTGCCTGCCAGGGGGGAGCAGTTCTTC. Translation: CASSLVPARGEQFF.

This chain uses TRBV20-1 with TRBJ2-4; 7 bases map to TRBD1. The junction had 6 bases not matched to a gene; V was cut back by 4 bases and J by 6 bases. Germline CDR1 is DFQATT and CDR2 is SNEGSKA (reference sequence). The CDR3 is 13 amino acids. The DNA for the CDR3 is TGCAGTGCTAATAAGGCAGGGGGAAACATTCAGTACTTC. This encodes CSANKAGGNIQYF.

The table lists this clonotype with a few counts. The CDR3 bases are TGTGCCAGCAGTTACGGTCTGGGAACTAGCACAGATACGCAGTATTTT. Its translation: CASSYGLGTSTDTQYF. The chain employs TRBV6-5 and TRBJ2-3; no clear D gene. V lost 2 bases, J lost 0 bases, and 12 bases lay in between. CDR1 is MNHEY, CDR2 SVGAGI, per germline. The CDR3 runs 16 residues.

This chain uses TRBV4-2 with TRBJ2-5; D uncertain. This CDR3 is built from 14 residues. Trimming stripped 1 base from V and 3 bases from J, with 9 bases between. Germline V CDR1 and CDR2: LGHNA, YNFKEQ. The CDR3 nucleotides read TGTGCCAGCAGCCAAGCTGGAAGGGAAGAGACCCAGTACTTC. Residues: CASSQAGREETQYF.

The rearrangement links TRBV12-3 or TRBV12-4 to TRBJ2-7, with TRBD1 as a possible D gene (5 bases). This CDR3 region has 15 residues. Between the trimmed V and J ends, which lost 4 bases and 2 bases, there was a span of 15 bases. The DNA for the CDR3 is TGTGCCAGCAGTTCACGAAGTATAGGGGCCTACGAGCAGTACTTC. Translated, it gives CASSSRSIGAYEQYF.

This clonotype was detected only a few times. The chain has TRBV20-1 and TRBJ2-1, with a weak D call TRBD2 (6 bases). Per the germline V gene, CDR1 is DFQATT and CDR2 is SNEGSKA (reference sequence). There are 16 residues in the CDR3. With 3 bases removed from V and 4 bases from J, the gap between germline ends came to 19 bases. The CDR3 loop reads CSARVGGTGIYNEQFF. Written as DNA, the CDR3 is TGCAGTGCTAGGGTAGGCGGGACTGGCATTTACAATGAGCAGTTCTTC.

This chain joins TRBV12-3 or TRBV12-4 and TRBJ1-5; 7 bases align to TRBD1. CDR3 length: 13 amino acids. Losses at the gene ends were 5 bases for V and 11 bases for J; bases not matched to a gene: 9. CDR3 in amino acids: CASSRRGDGAQHF. The CDR3 nucleotides are TGTGCCAGCAGTCGCAGGGGGGACGGTGCCCAGCATTTT.

Many counts were recorded for this clonotype. This sequence joins TRBV20-1 and TRBJ1-1; D is possibly TRBD1 (6 bases). V lost 0 bases and J lost 1, with 12 bases in between. The V gene's germline CDR1 is DFQATT and CDR2 SNEGSKA (reference sequence). CDR3 length: 15 amino acids. The CDR3 loop is CSARDRGAGNTEAFF. CDR3 DNA: TGCAGTGCTAGAGATCGGGGGGCAGGGAACACTGAAGCTTTCTTT.

The chain has TRBV20-1 and TRBJ1-1; D might be TRBD1 (6 bases). In germline, CDR1 is DFQATT, CDR2 SNEGSKA (reference sequence). This CDR3 region has 14 residues. CDR3 residues: CRVGGGGVGTEAFF. CDR3 DNA sequence: TGCAGGGTTGGAGGGGGGGGAGTAGGCACTGAAGCTTTCTTT.

The sample holds many counts of this clonotype. This chain uses TRBV29-1 with TRBJ2-3; weak D call: TRBD1 (6 bases). V lost 8 bases to trimming and J lost 2 bases, with 11 bases between them. This CDR3 region has 12 residues. Germline V gene sequence: CDR1 SQVTM, CDR2 ANQGSEA. As DNA, the CDR3 is TGCAGCCTGGACAGCCACACAGATACGCAGTATTTT. Encoded protein: CSLDSHTDTQYF.

The table lists this clonotype with many counts. The rearrangement uses TRBV7-2 and TRBJ1-4, with 7 bases matching TRBD1. Germline V gene lookup returns CDR1 SGHTA and CDR2 FQGNSA. The CDR3 length is 14 residues. Trimming took 5 bases from V and 8 from J; bases not matched to a gene: 8. CDR3 in amino acids: CASSPRQGIEKLFF. The CDR3 DNA is TGTGCCAGCAGCCCGCGACAGGGCATCGAAAAACTGTTTTTT. The full variable domain, its missing parts supplied by reference TRBV7-2 and TRBJ1-4, is GAGVSQSPSNKVTEKGKDVELRCDPISGHTALYWYRQSLGQGLEFLIYFQGNSAPDKSGLPSDRFSAERTGGSVSTLTIQRTQQEDSAVYLCASSPRQGIEKLFFGSGTQLSVL.

This chain joins TRBV19 and TRBJ1-4; D call uncertain. The V end was cut by 7 bases, the J end by 6 bases, with 12 bases between. CDR1 and CDR2 from the germline V gene are LNHDA and SQIVND (reference sequence). The CDR3 covers 13 residues. CDR3 DNA: TGTGCCAGTAAACGGCAGCAATATGAAAAACTGTTTTTT. This codes for CASKRQQYEKLFF.

As to this clonotype: A much larger clone differs from this one at a single base, so this may be a read error. The chain joins TRBV5-1 to TRBJ2-7; 10 nucleotides align to TRBD1. Germline assignment: CDR1 SGHRS and CDR2 YFSETQ. Trimming took 3 bases from V and 7 from J; bases not matched to a gene: 7. This CDR3 comprises 14 residues. The CDR3 nucleotides read TGCGCCAGCAGCTCGGACGGGACAGGGGAAGAGCAGTACTTC. Amino acid sequence: CASSSDGTGEEQYF.

Ten or more counts support this clonotype. V usage is TRBV20-1 and J usage is TRBJ1-1; D not certain. V lost 8 bases, J lost 12 bases, and 13 bases lay in between. From germline, CDR1 is DFQATT and CDR2 SNEGSKA (reference sequence). The CDR3 consists of 9 residues. The CDR3 DNA sequence: TGCAGTCCTCCCCAAGATCCTTTCTTT. It translates to CSPPQDPFF.

The chain couples TRBV20-1 to TRBJ2-2, with D maybe TRBD1 (5 bases). Trimming removed 3 bases at V and 2 bases at J, with 13 bases between. This CDR3 has 15 residues. Germline V gives CDR1 DFQATT, CDR2 SNEGSKA (reference sequence). In nucleotides, the CDR3 is TGCAGTGCTAGGATAGACAGTGGCAACACCGGGGAGCTGTTTTTT. Its protein product is CSARIDSGNTGELFF.

A few counts support this clonotype. The chain employs TRBV6-1 and TRBJ2-7; 11 bases agree with TRBD2. The CDR3 has 18 residues. With V trimmed by 2 bases and J by 6 bases, 15 bases remained unmatched. Germline V lookup: CDR1 MNHNS, CDR2 SASEGT. For the CDR3, the DNA is TGTGCCAGCAGTGAACCGGGACTAGCGGATTACCGGGCTTCCGAGCAGTACTTC. It translates to CASSEPGLADYRASEQYF.

This clonotype was observed at least ten times. The chain couples TRBV10-2 to TRBJ2-2; D is perhaps TRBD1 (5 bases). V was clipped by 8 bases and J by 1 base, with 11 bases between them. The length of the CDR3 is 14 residues. Germline V CDR1 and CDR2: WSHSY, SAAADI. DNA of the CDR3: TGCGCCAGCCTACGGCAGGGGAACACCGGGGAGCTGTTTTTT. Protein: CASLRQGNTGELFF.

This clonotype has ten or more counts. The chain has TRBV28 and TRBJ2-7; unclear D gene. The CDR3 has 14 residues. V shed 5 bases and J shed 1 base, with 12 bases lying between them. CDR1 and CDR2 (germline): MDHEN, SYDVKM. The CDR3 region is CASSLGSLSYEQYF. The CDR3 DNA follows: TGTGCCAGCAGTCTCGGATCCCTTTCCTACGAGCAGTACTTC.

The CDR3 is CASSLAGQHGYTF. The CDR3 bases are TGTGCCAGCAGCTTGGCCGGACAGCATGGCTACACCTTC. The V call is TRBV5-4, the J call TRBJ1-2; weak D call: TRBD1 (6 bases). The germline V gene has CDR1 SGHNT and CDR2 YYREEE (reference sequence). Trimming pared 0 bases from V and 6 bases from J, leaving 9 bases between. CDR3 length: 13 amino acids.

This clonotype was seen a handful of times. A read error is possible here, since a much larger clone lies one base away. The chain has TRBV30 and TRBJ1-1, with no clear D. Germline values: CDR1 GTSNPN, CDR2 SVGIG (reference sequence). The CDR3 consists of 15 residues. The CDR3: CAWFQTRALNIEAFF. DNA for the CDR3: TGTGCCTGGTTTCAGACCCGCGCCCTGAACATTGAAGCTTTCTTT.

This clonotype occurred many times. V usage is TRBV4-2 and J usage is TRBJ2-7; TRBD2 aligns across 9 bases. This CDR3 contains 15 residues. The germline CDR1 and CDR2 sequences are LGHNA and YNFKEQ. J was trimmed by 5 bases and V by 1 base; bases with no gene match: 6. CDR3 bases: TGTGCCAGCAGCCAAGTTGCGGGAGGGCCGAACGAGCAGTACTTC. The encoded protein is CASSQVAGGPNEQYF.

This clonotype has ten or more counts. The chain uses TRBV27 and TRBJ2-7, with 7 bases that match TRBD2. With V trimmed by 3 bases and J by 1 base, 3 bases remained unmatched. The length of the CDR3 is 14 residues. Germline lookup yields CDR1 MNHEY and CDR2 SMNVEV (reference sequence). Here the CDR3 reads CASSFTLASYEQYF. The CDR3 coding sequence is TGTGCCAGCAGTTTTACACTAGCGTCCTACGAGCAGTACTTC.

The rearrangement joins TRBV7-9 to TRBJ2-7; 9 positions match TRBD1. The V gene end was trimmed by 9 bases and the J gene end by 5 bases; junction bases not matched to a gene: 17. There are 16 residues in the CDR3. The germline CDR1 and CDR2 sequences are SEHNR and FQNEAQ (reference sequence). CDR3 sequence (DNA): TGTGCCAGTGCCAAATGGGGGGGACAGGGCGGAGACGAGCAGTACTTC. This translates into CASAKWGGQGGDEQYF.

On this clonotype: The junction and the germline gene differ at one end; a read error may be behind it. The chain combines TRBV24-1 with TRBJ2-7; D is unresolved. The CDR3 is 13 amino acids. Germline V lookup: CDR1 KGHDR, CDR2 SFDVKD. The CDR3 loop is CATNDSWGYEQYF. Here the CDR3 DNA reads TGTGCCACCAATGATTCCTGGGGATACGAGCAGTACTTC.

This clonotype has just a few counts. V gene TRBV27 combines with J gene TRBJ2-1; 12 bases agree with TRBD1. Germline loops: CDR1 MNHEY, CDR2 SMNVEV (reference sequence). The trim removed 10 bases at V and 8 bases at J, leaving 9 bases unmatched. The CDR3 sequence is 14 residues long. The DNA of the CDR3 is TGTGCCACCATCTGGGGACAGGGGGCCCATGAGCAGTTCTTC. It translates to CATIWGQGAHEQFF.

The rearrangement links TRBV20-1 to TRBJ1-5; TRBD1 is a possible D gene (5 bases). The ends were cut back, 3 bases at V and 7 bases at J, with 16 bases in the middle. The CDR3 totals 14 residues. Germline values: CDR1 DFQATT, CDR2 SNEGSKA (reference sequence). CDR3 amino acids: CSASPGGAWQPQHF. Written as DNA, the CDR3 is TGCAGTGCTAGCCCCGGAGGGGCTTGGCAGCCCCAGCATTTT.

This clonotype was counted many times. The rearrangement joins TRBV5-1 to TRBJ2-7; D is ambiguous. CDR3 length equals 13 residues. V gave up 0 bases and J gave up 5 bases, with 9 bases separating them. Germline V gene data show CDR1 as SGHRS and CDR2 as YFSETQ. CDR3: CASSLELLNEQYF. DNA of the CDR3: TGCGCCAGCAGCTTGGAACTATTGAACGAGCAGTACTTC.